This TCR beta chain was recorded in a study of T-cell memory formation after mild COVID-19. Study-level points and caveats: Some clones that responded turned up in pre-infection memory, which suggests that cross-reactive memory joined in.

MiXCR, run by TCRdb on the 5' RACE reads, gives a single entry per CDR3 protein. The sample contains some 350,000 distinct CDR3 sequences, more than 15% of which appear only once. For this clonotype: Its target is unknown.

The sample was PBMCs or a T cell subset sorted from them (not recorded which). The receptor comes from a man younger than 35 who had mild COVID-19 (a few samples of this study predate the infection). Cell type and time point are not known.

This chain's CDR3 is CSVYGNTEAFF. The CDR3 coding sequence is TGCAGCGTTTATGGAAACACTGAAGCTTTCTTT. V usage is TRBV29-1 and J usage is TRBJ1-1; D not resolved. V lost 5 bases to trimming and J lost 2 bases, with 6 bases between them. The germline gives CDR1 SQVTM, CDR2 ANQGSEA. CDR3 size: 11 residues.